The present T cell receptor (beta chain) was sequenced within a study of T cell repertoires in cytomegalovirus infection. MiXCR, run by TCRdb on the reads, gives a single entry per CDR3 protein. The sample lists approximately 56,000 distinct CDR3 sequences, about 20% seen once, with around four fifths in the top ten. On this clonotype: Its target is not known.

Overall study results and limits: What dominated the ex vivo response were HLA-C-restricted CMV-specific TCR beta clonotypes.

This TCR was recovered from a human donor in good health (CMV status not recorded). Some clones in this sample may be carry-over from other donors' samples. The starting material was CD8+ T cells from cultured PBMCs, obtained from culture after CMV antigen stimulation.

In nucleotides, the CDR3 is TGTGCCACCAGCCAGGACAGGGCGGATGGCTACACCTTC. It encodes CATSQDRADGYTF. The genes are TRBV15 and TRBJ1-2, with 8 bases fitting TRBD1. The length of the CDR3 is 13 residues. The V gene's germline CDR1 is LNHNV and CDR2 YYDKDF (reference sequence). V dropped 5 bases and J dropped 6; count of bases not matched to a gene: 5. Complete variable domain (other parts from reference TRBV15 and TRBJ1-2): DAMVIQNPRYQVTQFGKPVTLSCSQTLNHNVMYWYQQKSSQAPKLLFHYYDKDFNNEADTPDNFQSRRPNTSFCFLDIRSPGLGDTAMYLCATSQDRADGYTFGSGTRLTVV.